These T cell receptor beta chains were read from a single sample in a study of T cell responses to AZD1222 COVID-19 vaccine. Here immunoSEQ multiplex PCR was the method, and the copy in TCRdb shows in-frame clones only, minus some. The sample lists 70,000 or so clones; 60% to 85% were seen once. This specimen was peripheral blood, taken on day 0 of MenACWY control vaccination. These receptors were obtained from an adult in good health. CDR3s include the opening cysteine and the closing phenylalanine or tryptophan. Fields, in order: CDR3 DNA, CDR3 protein, D gene, J gene, clone size, V gene. D genes are given only for firm matches. Expanded clones get a size class; other rows say once, few or many, or leave the size out.

cdr3_nt: TGTGCCAGCTCACCTGGACTAGCGAGACGGGAGACCCAGTACTTC; cdr3_aa: CASSPGLARRETQYF; d_call: TRBD2; j_call: TRBJ2-5; clone_size: many; v_call: TRBV18
cdr3_nt: TGTGCCAGCAGCGTAGATAGGGACTCGGGTGGCTACACCTTC; cdr3_aa: CASSVDRDSGGYTF; d_call: .; j_call: TRBJ1-2; clone_size: few; v_call: TRBV7-9
cdr3_nt: TGTGCCAGCAGTTTAAGGGACAGCAATCAGCCCCAGCATTTT; cdr3_aa: CASSLRDSNQPQHF; d_call: .; j_call: TRBJ1-5; clone_size: .; v_call: TRBV28
cdr3_nt: TGTGCCAGCAACCCCAGGGGGGGCGGAGATCAGCCCCAGCATTTT; cdr3_aa: CASNPRGGGDQPQHF; d_call: TRBD1; j_call: TRBJ1-5; clone_size: once; v_call: TRBV5-8
cdr3_nt: TGTGCCAGCAGTACTAGGACTAGTGGCGCAGACGAGCAGTACTTC; cdr3_aa: CASSTRTSGADEQYF; d_call: TRBD2; j_call: TRBJ2-7; clone_size: .; v_call: TRBV6-2/TRBV6-3
cdr3_nt: TGCGCCAGCAGCCCTGGACAGACCACCCTCACCGGGGAGCTGTTTTTT; cdr3_aa: CASSPGQTTLTGELFF; d_call: .; j_call: TRBJ2-2; clone_size: .; v_call: TRBV5-1
cdr3_nt: TGTGCCAGCAGCCAAGAGGGCGTCAGCGTGAGTGGCTACACCTTC; cdr3_aa: CASSQEGVSVSGYTF; d_call: .; j_call: TRBJ1-2; clone_size: .; v_call: TRBV3-1/TRBV3-2
cdr3_nt: TGTGCCAGCAGCTTAGGGCTAGCGGGAGCGGTTGAGCAGTTCTTC; cdr3_aa: CASSLGLAGAVEQFF; d_call: TRBD2; j_call: TRBJ2-1; clone_size: .; v_call: TRBV11-2
cdr3_nt: TGTGCCTGGAGGGTCAGGGAGATCGGAAACACCATATATTTT; cdr3_aa: CAWRVREIGNTIYF; d_call: .; j_call: TRBJ1-3; clone_size: .; v_call: TRBV30
cdr3_nt: TGTGCCAGCTGGGGCCGGAAGGAGACCCAGTACTTC; cdr3_aa: CASWGRKETQYF; d_call: .; j_call: TRBJ2-5; clone_size: once; v_call: TRBV3-1/TRBV3-2
cdr3_nt: TGTGCCAGCAGTGAAGTTCCTCGCGAGACCCAGTACTTC; cdr3_aa: CASSEVPRETQYF; d_call: .; j_call: TRBJ2-5; clone_size: once; v_call: TRBV2
cdr3_nt: TGTGCCAGCAGCTTAGAGTCGGGGGGCGGATCACCCCTCCACTTT; cdr3_aa: CASSLESGGGSPLHF; d_call: .; j_call: TRBJ1-6; clone_size: .; v_call: TRBV7-2
cdr3_nt: TGCAGCGTGATACGACAGGGGTACGATGGCTACACCTTC; cdr3_aa: CSVIRQGYDGYTF; d_call: TRBD1; j_call: TRBJ1-2; clone_size: .; v_call: TRBV29-1
cdr3_nt: TGCGCCAGCAGCTCGGGACAGGGTTATGAAAAACTGTTTTTT; cdr3_aa: CASSSGQGYEKLFF; d_call: TRBD1; j_call: TRBJ1-4; clone_size: .; v_call: TRBV5-1
cdr3_nt: TGCGCCAGCAGCCCCGGACTGGCCTCCTACGAGCAGTACTTC; cdr3_aa: CASSPGLASYEQYF; d_call: .; j_call: TRBJ2-7; clone_size: .; v_call: TRBV5-1
cdr3_nt: TGTGCCAGTAGTGCACAGGGGGTGAGAAACTATGGCTACACCTTC; cdr3_aa: CASSAQGVRNYGYTF; d_call: TRBD1; j_call: TRBJ1-2; clone_size: .; v_call: TRBV19
cdr3_nt: TGTGCCAGCAGCTTGGCCCCACGGGGAGAGGGAGTAGATGGCTACACCTTC; cdr3_aa: CASSLAPRGEGVDGYTF; d_call: .; j_call: TRBJ1-2; clone_size: .; v_call: TRBV5-4
cdr3_nt: TGTGCCAGCAGCCAAGATTATCGGGGGGGGTCCTACAATGAGCAGTTCTTC; cdr3_aa: CASSQDYRGGSYNEQFF; d_call: TRBD2; j_call: TRBJ2-1; clone_size: .; v_call: TRBV4-2
cdr3_nt: TGTGCCAGCAGCTACTCGACGAGCTATGGCTACACCTTC; cdr3_aa: CASSYSTSYGYTF; d_call: .; j_call: TRBJ1-2; clone_size: .; v_call: TRBV7-9
cdr3_nt: TGTGCCAGCAGCCTTCGGGGTGGGGACATTCAGTACTTC; cdr3_aa: CASSLRGGDIQYF; d_call: .; j_call: TRBJ2-4; clone_size: once; v_call: TRBV3-1/TRBV3-2
cdr3_nt: TGTGCCAGCAGCCCCCTGGGACAGATGAACACTGAAGCTTTCTTT; cdr3_aa: CASSPLGQMNTEAFF; d_call: TRBD1; j_call: TRBJ1-1; clone_size: .; v_call: TRBV9
cdr3_nt: TGTGCCAGTAGTCCGGGACAGGGGGCAGATACGCAGTATTTT; cdr3_aa: CASSPGQGADTQYF; d_call: TRBD1; j_call: TRBJ2-3; clone_size: once; v_call: TRBV19
cdr3_nt: TGCAGCGTTGAACCCCCCGGGGTGCTGTATGGCTACACCTTC; cdr3_aa: CSVEPPGVLYGYTF; d_call: .; j_call: TRBJ1-2; clone_size: .; v_call: TRBV29-1
cdr3_nt: TGCGCCAGCAGCTTCGGAGGGACAGGCGGTGGTGGGGCCAACGTCCTGACTTTC; cdr3_aa: CASSFGGTGGGGANVLTF; d_call: TRBD1; j_call: TRBJ2-6; clone_size: .; v_call: TRBV5-1
cdr3_nt: TGTGCCAGCAGTGATCACCTCTCTACCAATCAGCCCCAGCATTTT; cdr3_aa: CASSDHLSTNQPQHF; d_call: .; j_call: TRBJ1-5; clone_size: .; v_call: TRBV2
cdr3_nt: TGCAGCGCTAGACACACTAGCGGGGGGTCCAATGAGCAGTTCTTC; cdr3_aa: CSARHTSGGSNEQFF; d_call: TRBD2; j_call: TRBJ2-1; clone_size: .; v_call: TRBV29-1
cdr3_nt: TGCAGCGCAAGGGCCCAGGGGTCTGGTACTGAAGCTTTCTTT; cdr3_aa: CSARAQGSGTEAFF; d_call: .; j_call: TRBJ1-1; clone_size: .; v_call: TRBV29-1
cdr3_nt: TGTGCCACCATGAGAGGGATCCCGGGGAATGAGCAGTTCTTC; cdr3_aa: CATMRGIPGNEQFF; d_call: .; j_call: TRBJ2-1; clone_size: .; v_call: TRBV2
cdr3_nt: TGTGCCAGCAGCCTGACTTATCACGAGGCCCAGTACTTC; cdr3_aa: CASSLTYHEAQYF; d_call: .; j_call: TRBJ2-5; clone_size: .; v_call: TRBV7-8
cdr3_nt: TGTGCCAGTAGTATAGATCCGAATCAGGGGACCCAGTACTTC; cdr3_aa: CASSIDPNQGTQYF; d_call: .; j_call: TRBJ2-5; clone_size: .; v_call: TRBV19
cdr3_nt: TGTGCCAGCAGCCCAACTAGGAGCACAGATACGCAGTATTTT; cdr3_aa: CASSPTRSTDTQYF; d_call: .; j_call: TRBJ2-3; clone_size: once; v_call: TRBV3-1/TRBV3-2
cdr3_nt: TGCGCCAGCAGCTTAGTGCCGGGTAACACTGAAGCTTTCTTT; cdr3_aa: CASSLVPGNTEAFF; d_call: .; j_call: TRBJ1-1; clone_size: .; v_call: TRBV4-1
cdr3_nt: TGTGCCAGTGGACAGGGGAGCTCACAAAACACCATATATTTT; cdr3_aa: CASGQGSSQNTIYF; d_call: TRBD1; j_call: TRBJ1-3; clone_size: .; v_call: TRBV19
cdr3_nt: TGTGCCAGCAGCTTGGCAGGGACAAACCAGCCCCAGCATTTT; cdr3_aa: CASSLAGTNQPQHF; d_call: .; j_call: TRBJ1-5; clone_size: .; v_call: TRBV5-5
cdr3_nt: TGTGCCAGCAGCTTGGGACTAGCTCGAACTAACGAGCAGTACTTC; cdr3_aa: CASSLGLARTNEQYF; d_call: TRBD2; j_call: TRBJ2-7; clone_size: .; v_call: TRBV5-6
cdr3_nt: TGTGCCAGCAGTGGGGGGTGGTCTTACAACTATGGCTACACCTTC; cdr3_aa: CASSGGWSYNYGYTF; d_call: .; j_call: TRBJ1-2; clone_size: .; v_call: TRBV2
cdr3_nt: TGTGCCAGCGGTATCGAATCAACCACTGAAGCTTTCTTT; cdr3_aa: CASGIESTTEAFF; d_call: .; j_call: TRBJ1-1; clone_size: .; v_call: TRBV6-5
cdr3_nt: TGTGCCACCAGCGGGGGCAGGGCGCGCTATGGCTACACCTTC; cdr3_aa: CATSGGRARYGYTF; d_call: .; j_call: TRBJ1-2; clone_size: once; v_call: TRBV15
cdr3_nt: TGTGCCAGCAGCCTCCTGACAGGGTGGGCTGAAGCTTTCTTT; cdr3_aa: CASSLLTGWAEAFF; d_call: TRBD1; j_call: TRBJ1-1; clone_size: .; v_call: TRBV7-8
cdr3_nt: TGTGCCAGCAGCTTATTCGACGAGCAGTACTTC; cdr3_aa: CASSLFDEQYF; d_call: .; j_call: TRBJ2-7; clone_size: .; v_call: TRBV7-9
cdr3_nt: TGTGCCAGCAGCCAAGCAACAACGAACACTGAAGCTTTCTTT; cdr3_aa: CASSQATTNTEAFF; d_call: .; j_call: TRBJ1-1; clone_size: .; v_call: TRBV3-1/TRBV3-2
cdr3_nt: TGCGCCAGCAGCTTGTCGCGGGCCCTCACAGATACGCAGTATTTT; cdr3_aa: CASSLSRALTDTQYF; d_call: .; j_call: TRBJ2-3; clone_size: .; v_call: TRBV5-1
cdr3_nt: TGTGCCAGCACATCCTTCTATACAGGGGGTGATGGCTACACCTTC; cdr3_aa: CASTSFYTGGDGYTF; d_call: TRBD1; j_call: TRBJ1-2; clone_size: .; v_call: TRBV5-4
cdr3_nt: TGTGCCAGCAGCCCAAGCGGGGGGGCAGATACGCAGTATTTT; cdr3_aa: CASSPSGGADTQYF; d_call: TRBD2; j_call: TRBJ2-3; clone_size: .; v_call: TRBV7-6
cdr3_nt: TGTGCCAGCAGCCCGAACACCGGGGAGCTGTTTTTT; cdr3_aa: CASSPNTGELFF; d_call: .; j_call: TRBJ2-2; clone_size: .; v_call: TRBV4-2
cdr3_nt: TGTGCCACCAGTGATTCCCTGGATGGCTACACCTTC; cdr3_aa: CATSDSLDGYTF; d_call: .; j_call: TRBJ1-2; clone_size: once; v_call: TRBV24-1
cdr3_nt: TGTGCCAGCAGCTTAGATCTCGGGTTGAACTATGGCTACACCTTC; cdr3_aa: CASSLDLGLNYGYTF; d_call: .; j_call: TRBJ1-2; clone_size: few; v_call: TRBV5-4
cdr3_nt: TGTGCCAGCAGTGAAGCGCGGGGAGGCACTGAAGCTTTCTTT; cdr3_aa: CASSEARGGTEAFF; d_call: .; j_call: TRBJ1-1; clone_size: .; v_call: TRBV6-1